Presented here are 10 T cell receptor beta chains from one specimen sequenced in a study of a mutant IDH1 vaccine in newly diagnosed glioma. The sample's time point: baseline, week 1 (first vaccination visit). Stated treatment: pre-vaccination baseline after standard-of-care therapy. Sequenced by immunoSEQ multiplex PCR; TCRdb stores in-frame clones only, minus some. The sample records approximately 92,000 clones, 80% to 90% being singletons. The sequences come from PBMCs, collected from a glioma patient treated with radiotherapy, temozolomide or both. The receptors derive from a woman aged 45-60 years with glioma.

V and J are TRBV7-9 and TRBJ2-7, with 10 bases aligning to TRBD1. V was clipped by 4 bases and J by 2 bases; unmatched bases: 8. CDR3 length: 16 residues. The germline V gene encodes CDR1 SEHNR and CDR2 FQNEAQ (reference sequence). The DNA for the CDR3 is TGTGCCAGCAGCTCTCGGGACAGGGGATTCCCCTACGAGCAGTACTTC. Its translation: CASSSRDRGFPYEQYF.

The chain joins TRBV5-6 to TRBJ1-1, with D possibly TRBD1 on 6 matching bases. Trimming left V 0 bases short and J 0 bases short, with 18 bases between. Germline V gene data show CDR1 as SGHDT and CDR2 as YYEEEE. The CDR3 runs to 18 residues. CDR3 sequence (DNA): TGTGCCAGCAGCTTGGCCAGGGGCGCAAACCGATTGAACACTGAAGCTTTCTTT. As protein: CASSLARGANRLNTEAFF. The full variable domain, rest sourced from reference TRBV5-6 and TRBJ1-1, is DAGVTQSPTHLIKTRGQQVTLRCSPKSGHDTVSWYQQALGQGPQFIFQYYEEEERQRGNFPDRFSGHQFPNYSSELNVNALLLGDSALYLCASSLARGANRLNTEAFFGQGTRLTVV.

The genes are TRBV6-5 and TRBJ2-7, with TRBD1 matching 7 bases. Germline CDR1 reads MNHEY; CDR2 reads SVGAGI. CDR3 length: 13 amino acids. With V trimmed by 9 bases and J by 4 bases, 9 bases remained unmatched. CDR3 amino acids: CASGDSISYEQYF. The CDR3, as DNA: TGTGCCAGTGGGGACAGTATTTCTTACGAGCAGTACTTC.

This rearrangement joins TRBV10-3 to TRBJ1-1, with 7 bases lining up with TRBD1. Germline loops: CDR1 ENHRY, CDR2 SYGVKD. J lost 0 bases, V lost 6 bases, and 1 base had no gene match. The CDR3 is 13 residues long. The CDR3 here is CAIRGTVNTEAFF. CDR3 sequence (DNA): TGTGCCATCAGGGGGACAGTGAACACTGAAGCTTTCTTT.

V is TRBV5-1 and J is TRBJ2-1, with 11 bases matching TRBD2. The J segment lost 7 bases and the V segment lost 0 bases, leaving 6 bases of the junction unmatched. Germline CDR1 SGHRS, CDR2 YFSETQ. The CDR3 is 16 residues long. The CDR3 spells CASSLVAGGRWNEQFF. The CDR3 coding sequence is TGCGCCAGCAGCTTGGTAGCGGGGGGGCGGTGGAATGAGCAGTTCTTC.

In DNA, the CDR3 is TGTGCCAGCAGCCCAGGAGGAGCGAGGCAGGGGGCGCGAGATACGCAGTATTTT. Its translation is CASSPGGARQGARDTQYF. V and J are TRBV4-2 and TRBJ2-3, with TRBD1 matching 8 bases. The length of the CDR3 is 18 residues. Germline trimming cut 4 bases from V and 5 bases from J; bases unmatched to any gene: 17. The germline CDR1 and CDR2 sequences are LGHNA and YNFKEQ.

This sequence joins TRBV12-5 and TRBJ1-3; 8 bases fit TRBD1. Germline values: CDR1 LGHNT, CDR2 FRNRAP. J was trimmed by 4 bases and V by 5 bases; bases with no gene match: 4. The CDR3 has 14 amino acids. The CDR3 spells CASGRTGPGNTIYF. Written as DNA, the CDR3 is TGTGCTAGTGGTAGGACAGGGCCCGGAAACACCATATATTTT.

This CDR3 is CASSLTPKGPGELFF. Written as DNA, the CDR3 is TGTGCCAGCAGCTTAACCCCCAAAGGACCCGGGGAGCTGTTTTTT. This chain joins TRBV5-6 and TRBJ2-2; no clear D gene. Trimming took off 2 bases at V and 6 bases at J, with 14 bases between the two ends. The germline gives CDR1 SGHDT, CDR2 YYEEEE. The CDR3 contains 15 residues.

V gene TRBV19 combines with J gene TRBJ1-2, with no clear D. The germline V gene has CDR1 LNHDA and CDR2 SQIVND (reference sequence). The CDR3 length is 12 residues. V was trimmed by 5 bases and J by 6 bases, leaving 10 bases between them. The CDR3 region is CASSAEVHGYTF. DNA of the CDR3: TGTGCCAGTAGTGCGGAGGTTCATGGCTACACCTTC.

The V and J genes are TRBV27 and TRBJ1-2; 8 nucleotides agree with TRBD1. This CDR3 is 15 amino acids long. J lost 4 bases, V lost 6 bases, and 10 bases had no gene match. The V gene's germline CDR1 is MNHEY and CDR2 SMNVEV (reference sequence). The CDR3 loop is CASSETQGASYGYTF. The CDR3 DNA reads TGTGCCAGCAGCGAGACCCAGGGGGCGAGCTATGGCTACACCTTC.